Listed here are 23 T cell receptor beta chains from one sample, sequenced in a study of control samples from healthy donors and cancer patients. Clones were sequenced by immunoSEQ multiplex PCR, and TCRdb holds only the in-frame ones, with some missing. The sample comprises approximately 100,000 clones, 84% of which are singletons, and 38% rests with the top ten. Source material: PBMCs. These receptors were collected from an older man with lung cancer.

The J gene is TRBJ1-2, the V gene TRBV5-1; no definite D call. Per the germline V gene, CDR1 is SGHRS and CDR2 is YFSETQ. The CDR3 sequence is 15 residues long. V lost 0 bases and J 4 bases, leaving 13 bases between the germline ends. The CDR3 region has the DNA TGCGCCAGCAGCTTGGGAGGAGGGAACCCCTATGGCTACACCTTC. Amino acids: CASSLGGGNPYGYTF.

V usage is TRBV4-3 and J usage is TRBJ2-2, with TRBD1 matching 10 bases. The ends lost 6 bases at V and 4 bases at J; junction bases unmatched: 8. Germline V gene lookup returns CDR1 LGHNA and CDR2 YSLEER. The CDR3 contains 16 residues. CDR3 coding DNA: TGCGCCAGCAGGACCCGGGACAGGGGCGTCACCGGGGAGCTGTTTTTT. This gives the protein CASRTRDRGVTGELFF.

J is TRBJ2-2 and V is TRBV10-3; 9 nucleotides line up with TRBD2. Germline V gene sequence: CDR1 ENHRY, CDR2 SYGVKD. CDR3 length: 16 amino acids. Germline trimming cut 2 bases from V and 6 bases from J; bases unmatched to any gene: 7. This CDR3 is CAISEPRGGAPGELFF. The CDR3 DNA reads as TGTGCCATCAGTGAGCCGCGCGGGGGGGCTCCCGGGGAGCTGTTTTTT.

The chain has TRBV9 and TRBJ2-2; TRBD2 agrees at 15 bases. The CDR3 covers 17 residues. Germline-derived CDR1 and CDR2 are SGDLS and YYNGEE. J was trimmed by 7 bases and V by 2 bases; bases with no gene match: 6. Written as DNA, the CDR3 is TGTGCCAGCAGCGTCGGACTAGCGGGGGGGCAGAACGGGGAGCTGTTTTTT. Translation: CASSVGLAGGQNGELFF. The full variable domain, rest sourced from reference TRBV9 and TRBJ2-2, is DSGVTQTPKHLITATGQRVTLRCSPRSGDLSVYWYQQSLDQGLQFLIQYYNGEERAKGNILERFSAQQFPDLHSELNLSSLELGDSALYFCASSVGLAGGQNGELFFGEGSRLTVL.

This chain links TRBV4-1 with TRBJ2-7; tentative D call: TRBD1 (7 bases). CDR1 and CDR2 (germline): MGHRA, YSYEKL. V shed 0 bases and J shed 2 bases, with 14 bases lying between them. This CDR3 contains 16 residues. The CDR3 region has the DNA TGCGCCAGCAGCCAAGAGACCCCAGGGGGGACCTACGAGCAGTACTTC. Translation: CASSQETPGGTYEQYF.

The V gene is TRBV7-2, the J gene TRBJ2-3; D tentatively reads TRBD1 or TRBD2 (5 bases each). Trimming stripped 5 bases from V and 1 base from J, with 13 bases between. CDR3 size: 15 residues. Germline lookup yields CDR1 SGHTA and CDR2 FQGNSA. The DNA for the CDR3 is TGTGCCAGCAGCCACGGGACCCGGGGCACAGATACGCAGTATTTT. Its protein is CASSHGTRGTDTQYF.

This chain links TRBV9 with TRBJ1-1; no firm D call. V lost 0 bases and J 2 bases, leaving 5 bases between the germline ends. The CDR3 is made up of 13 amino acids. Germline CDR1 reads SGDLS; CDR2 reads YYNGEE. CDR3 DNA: TGTGCCAGCAGCGTAGTCGATAACACTGAAGCTTTCTTT. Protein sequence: CASSVVDNTEAFF.

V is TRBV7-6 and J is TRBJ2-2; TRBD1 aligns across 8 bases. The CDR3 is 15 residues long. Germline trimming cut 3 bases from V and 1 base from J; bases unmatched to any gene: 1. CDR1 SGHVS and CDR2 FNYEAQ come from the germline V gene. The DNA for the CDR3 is TGTGCCAGCAGCTTTGGGACAGGGAACACCGGGGAGCTGTTTTTT. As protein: CASSFGTGNTGELFF.

CDR3 protein: CASGEAVQETQYF. CDR3 nucleotide sequence: TGTGCCAGTGGCGAGGCAGTTCAAGAGACCCAGTACTTC. The chain recombines TRBV19 with TRBJ2-5; D remains unclear. The V end lost 8 bases, the J end lost 2 bases, and 12 bases lay between the germline ends. CDR1 LNHDA and CDR2 SQIVND come from the germline V gene (reference sequence). The CDR3 totals 13 residues.

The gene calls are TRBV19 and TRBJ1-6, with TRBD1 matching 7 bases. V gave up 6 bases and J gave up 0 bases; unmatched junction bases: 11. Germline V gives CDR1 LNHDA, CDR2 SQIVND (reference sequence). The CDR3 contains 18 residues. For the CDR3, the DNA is TGTGCCAGTAGGAAACTCCGGGACAGAACCTCCTATAATTCACCCCTCCACTTT. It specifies CASRKLRDRTSYNSPLHF.

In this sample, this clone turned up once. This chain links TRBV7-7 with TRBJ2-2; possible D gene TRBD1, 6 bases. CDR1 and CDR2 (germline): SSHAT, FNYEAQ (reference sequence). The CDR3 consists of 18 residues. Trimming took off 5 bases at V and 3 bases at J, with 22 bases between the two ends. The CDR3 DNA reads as TGTGCCAGCAGCCGAGGCATCAATCGTGCAGGGGACACCGGGGAGCTGTTTTTT. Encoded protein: CASSRGINRAGDTGELFF.

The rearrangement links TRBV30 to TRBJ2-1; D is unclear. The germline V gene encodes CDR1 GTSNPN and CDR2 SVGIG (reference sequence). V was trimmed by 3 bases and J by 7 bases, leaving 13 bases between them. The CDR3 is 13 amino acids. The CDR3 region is CAWSWWAGNEQFF. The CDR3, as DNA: TGTGCCTGGAGCTGGTGGGCCGGGAATGAGCAGTTCTTC.

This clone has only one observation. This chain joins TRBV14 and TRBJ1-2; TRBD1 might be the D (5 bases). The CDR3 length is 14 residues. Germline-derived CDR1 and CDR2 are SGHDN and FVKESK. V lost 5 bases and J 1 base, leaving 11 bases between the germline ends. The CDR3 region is CASSAGTVNYGYTF. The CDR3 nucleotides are TGTGCCAGCAGCGCAGGGACGGTTAACTATGGCTACACCTTC.

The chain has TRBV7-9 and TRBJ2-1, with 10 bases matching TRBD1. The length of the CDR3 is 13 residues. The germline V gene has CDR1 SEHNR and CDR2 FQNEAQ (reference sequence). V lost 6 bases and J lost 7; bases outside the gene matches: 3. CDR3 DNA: TGTGCCAGCAGTAGACAGGGGGCGAATGAGCAGTTCTTC. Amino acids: CASSRQGANEQFF.

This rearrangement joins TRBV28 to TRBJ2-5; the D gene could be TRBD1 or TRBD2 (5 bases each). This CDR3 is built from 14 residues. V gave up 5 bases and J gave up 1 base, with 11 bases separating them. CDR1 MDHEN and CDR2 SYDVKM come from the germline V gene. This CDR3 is CASSPGGSQETQYF. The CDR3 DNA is TGTGCCAGCAGTCCTGGGGGTAGCCAAGAGACCCAGTACTTC.

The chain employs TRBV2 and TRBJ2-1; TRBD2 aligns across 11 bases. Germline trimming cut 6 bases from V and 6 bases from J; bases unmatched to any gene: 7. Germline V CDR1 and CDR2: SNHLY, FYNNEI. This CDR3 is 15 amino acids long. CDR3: CASRVTSGGSNEQFF. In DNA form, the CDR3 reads TGTGCCAGCAGAGTAACTAGCGGGGGTTCCAATGAGCAGTTCTTC.

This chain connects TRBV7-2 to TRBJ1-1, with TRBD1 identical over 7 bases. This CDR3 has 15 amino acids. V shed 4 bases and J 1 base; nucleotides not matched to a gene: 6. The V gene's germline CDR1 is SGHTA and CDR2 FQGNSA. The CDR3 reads CASSSEGAGNTEAFF. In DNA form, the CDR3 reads TGTGCCAGCAGCTCCGAGGGGGCGGGGAACACTGAAGCTTTCTTT.

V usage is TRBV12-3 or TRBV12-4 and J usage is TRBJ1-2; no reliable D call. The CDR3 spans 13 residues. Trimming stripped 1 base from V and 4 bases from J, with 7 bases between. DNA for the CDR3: TGTGCCAGCAGTTTAGTCGCAGGCTATGGCTACACCTTC. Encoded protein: CASSLVAGYGYTF.

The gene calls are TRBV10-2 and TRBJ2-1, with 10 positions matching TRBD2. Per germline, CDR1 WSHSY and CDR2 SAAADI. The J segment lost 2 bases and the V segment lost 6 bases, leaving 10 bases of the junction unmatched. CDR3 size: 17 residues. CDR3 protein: CASREFRAGGTYNEQFF. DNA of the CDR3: TGCGCCAGCAGGGAATTTCGAGCGGGGGGGACCTACAATGAGCAGTTCTTC.

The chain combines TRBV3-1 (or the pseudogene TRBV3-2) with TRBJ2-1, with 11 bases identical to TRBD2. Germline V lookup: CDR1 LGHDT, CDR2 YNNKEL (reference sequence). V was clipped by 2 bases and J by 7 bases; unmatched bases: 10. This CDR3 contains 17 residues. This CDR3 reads CASSQPTLAGGPNEQFF. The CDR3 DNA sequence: TGTGCCAGCAGCCAACCAACCCTAGCGGGGGGCCCAAATGAGCAGTTCTTC.

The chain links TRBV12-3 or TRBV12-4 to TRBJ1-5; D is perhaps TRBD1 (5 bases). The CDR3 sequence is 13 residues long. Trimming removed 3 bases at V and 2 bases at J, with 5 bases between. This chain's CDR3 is CASSFRGNQPQHF. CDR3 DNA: TGTGCCAGCAGTTTCAGGGGCAATCAGCCCCAGCATTTT.

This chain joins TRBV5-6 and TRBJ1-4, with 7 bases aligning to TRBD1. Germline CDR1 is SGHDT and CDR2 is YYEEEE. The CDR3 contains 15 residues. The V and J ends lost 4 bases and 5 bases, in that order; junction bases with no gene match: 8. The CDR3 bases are TGTGCCAGCAGCAATTTACAGGGGCGGAATGAAAAACTGTTTTTT. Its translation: CASSNLQGRNEKLFF. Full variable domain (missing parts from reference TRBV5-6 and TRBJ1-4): DAGVTQSPTHLIKTRGQQVTLRCSPKSGHDTVSWYQQALGQGPQFIFQYYEEEERQRGNFPDRFSGHQFPNYSSELNVNALLLGDSALYLCASSNLQGRNEKLFFGSGTQLSVL.

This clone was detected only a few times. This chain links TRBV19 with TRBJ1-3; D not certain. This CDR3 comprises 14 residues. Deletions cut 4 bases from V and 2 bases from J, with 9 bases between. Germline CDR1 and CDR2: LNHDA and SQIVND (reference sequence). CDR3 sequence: CASSKTSAGNTIYF. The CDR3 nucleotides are TGTGCCAGTAGTAAGACATCGGCTGGAAACACCATATATTTT.